This T cell receptor (beta chain) comes out of a study of cytomegalovirus exposure and HLA in healthy donors. Study-level points and caveats: Analyzed later, association rates of TCRs varied across HLA loci, with DRB1 most and HLA-C fewest. For presence/absence analyses, sequencing depth was assumed to be roughly uniform across donors.

It was with 60 Vbeta and 13 Jbeta primers that the PCR ran. Sequencing was performed with immunoSEQ multiplex PCR; in TCRdb, only in-frame clones are kept and a portion is missing. Here the sample spans around 150,000 clones, roughly 78% being singletons. Germline V CDR1 and CDR2: LNHDA, SQIVND (reference sequence). V lost 1 base, J lost 4 bases, and 10 bases lay in between. This CDR3 contains 14 residues. As concerns this clone: The target antigen is unknown.

The chain has TRBV19 and TRBJ1-2; D not certain. Sequenced input: PBMCs. This receptor was taken from a man aged 25 to 40 in good health and CMV-seronegative. In DNA, the CDR3 is TGTGCCAGTAGTATAGTATCGGCGGGCTATGGCTACACCTTC. It codes for CASSIVSAGYGYTF.